This is a list of T cell receptor beta chains from one sample in a study of blood T cells in healthy people across ages. One entry per CDR3 protein, called by TCRdb with MiXCR from the 5' RACE reads. Altogether around 990,000 distinct CDR3 sequences are present, under 30% being singletons, with the ten largest covering less than 0.85%. The sample also formed part of further work on T cells of mothers and their children.

The sequencing sample was made of blood. Receptor source: a girl aged 2-10 years in good health. The CDR3 runs from the conserved cysteine through the conserved F or W. The D gene is left open where the match is weak.

v_call: TRBV27
d_call: TRBD2
j_call: TRBJ2-7
cdr3_aa: CASSSLIGWVAGTDEQYF

v_call: TRBV20-1
d_call: NA
j_call: TRBJ2-1
cdr3_aa: CSARQRDGSYNEQFF

v_call: TRBV29-1
d_call: NA
j_call: TRBJ2-7
cdr3_aa: CSVEVPGASSYEQYF

v_call: TRBV4-1
d_call: TRBD2
j_call: TRBJ2-7
cdr3_aa: CASSRDYSGASYEQYF

v_call: TRBV20-1
d_call: TRBD1
j_call: TRBJ1-1
cdr3_aa: CSAYGAGGTKAFF

v_call: TRBV10-2
d_call: TRBD2
j_call: TRBJ2-3
cdr3_aa: CASSEEGGGRWFTQYF

v_call: TRBV7-2
d_call: NA
j_call: TRBJ2-1
cdr3_aa: CASSATVSVQFF

v_call: TRBV4-2
d_call: NA
j_call: NA
cdr3_aa: CASGSRRTIGVDEQFF

v_call: TRBV4-1
d_call: NA
j_call: TRBJ2-5
cdr3_aa: CASSQYRDPLYQETQYF

v_call: TRBV7-9
d_call: TRBD1
j_call: TRBJ1-2
cdr3_aa: CASSGQGQGYGYTF

v_call: TRBV10-2
d_call: NA
j_call: TRBJ2-6
cdr3_aa: CASGPGEQAGGRSGANVLTF

v_call: TRBV12-3/TRBV12-4
d_call: NA
j_call: TRBJ1-4
cdr3_aa: CASSLALRKLFF

v_call: TRBV28
d_call: NA
j_call: TRBJ1-4
cdr3_aa: CATCRDNNEKLFF

v_call: TRBV19
d_call: TRBD1
j_call: TRBJ2-4
cdr3_aa: CASSLRDRDNIQYF

v_call: TRBV7-9
d_call: NA
j_call: TRBJ2-1
cdr3_aa: CASSYGLSFNEQFF

v_call: TRBV20-1
d_call: NA
j_call: TRBJ1-6
cdr3_aa: CSARGTASSYNSPLHF

v_call: TRBV5-1
d_call: NA
j_call: TRBJ2-3
cdr3_aa: CASSFRERGTDTQYF

v_call: TRBV28
d_call: TRBD1
j_call: TRBJ1-4
cdr3_aa: CASTDRDEKLFF

v_call: TRBV7-8
d_call: NA
j_call: TRBJ2-6
cdr3_aa: CASSFTISGANVLTF

v_call: TRBV28
d_call: NA
j_call: TRBJ1-3
cdr3_aa: CASSSLTNAGTSGNTIYF

v_call: TRBV7-8
d_call: NA
j_call: TRBJ1-4
cdr3_aa: CASSLGTNQLGEKLFF

v_call: TRBV6-5
d_call: NA
j_call: TRBJ1-2
cdr3_aa: CASSYAPGGDGYTF

v_call: TRBV6-6
d_call: NA
j_call: TRBJ1-2
cdr3_aa: CASTYQGLANYGYTF

v_call: TRBV29-1
d_call: NA
j_call: TRBJ1-1
cdr3_aa: CSVCNGNTEAFF